The 30 T cell receptor beta chains presented below share a single source sample, sequenced in a study of CD8 T cells in ankylosing spondylitis (dated by TCRdb to 2016 to 2017). Results and caveats for the whole study, not just this receptor: Blood from ankylosing spondylitis patients appeared to be characterized by a TCR beta motif composed of 7 to 9 highly homologous amino acid variants.

What these receptors recognize is not known. Library preparation employed 5' RACE. The data were produced on an Illumina HiSeq 2500. TCRdb took the public reads, trimmed them with fastp at Q25, ran MiXCR for clone calling and kept in-frame beta chains. Rows are combined by CDR3 protein, so each entry shows the most common genes and DNA. This sample lists about 90,000 distinct CDR3 sequences; 9% were detected once. About 30% of the sample rests with the top ten. The material sequenced was blood, either unsorted or a sorted T cell fraction (not recorded which). The receptor set was obtained from a male donor with ankylosing spondylitis.

This chain connects TRBV24-1 to TRBJ2-2; D call uncertain. There are 11 residues in the CDR3. CDR1 and CDR2 (germline): KGHDR, SFDVKD. V lost 10 bases to trimming and J lost 5 bases, with 7 bases between them. CDR3 in DNA: TGTGCCACGTCCCTGACCGGGGAGCTGTTTTTT. It translates to CATSLTGELFF.

Only a few counts were recorded for this clonotype. The chain employs TRBV27 and TRBJ1-5; tentatively, D is TRBD1 (6 bases). Germline CDR1 MNHEY, CDR2 SMNVEV (reference sequence). This CDR3 has 15 amino acids. Trimming removed 5 bases at V and 1 base at J, with 12 bases between. The CDR3: CASSPHQGSNQPQHF. The CDR3 bases are TGTGCCAGCAGTCCCCACCAGGGGAGCAATCAGCCCCAGCATTTT.

This clonotype has ten or more counts. The CDR3 DNA follows: TGTGCCAGCAGCCCAGGACCTTACTACGAGCAGTACGTC. Its protein is CASSPGPYYEQYV. V is TRBV11-2 and J is TRBJ2-7; D call uncertain. The CDR3 runs to 13 residues. The V and J ends lost 5 bases and 3 bases respectively, with 11 bases between them. Germline V gene sequence: CDR1 SGHAT, CDR2 FQNNGV.

This sequence joins TRBV9 and TRBJ2-1; 10 nucleotides line up with TRBD2. The CDR3 loop spans 15 amino acids. Germline V lookup: CDR1 SGDLS, CDR2 YYNGEE. V dropped 0 bases and J dropped 10; count of bases not matched to a gene: 7. CDR3 in DNA: TGTGCCAGCAGCGTAGGAATACTAGCGGGACAGGAGCAGTTCTTC. Its protein is CASSVGILAGQEQFF.

The CDR3 DNA is TGTGCCAGCAGCTTGCCCCCTGCGGCCTACAGCTCCTACGAGCAGTACTTC. Protein: CASSLPPAAYSSYEQYF. The chain is built from TRBV11-2 and TRBJ2-7; D uncertain. V was trimmed by 3 bases and J by 0 bases, leaving 18 bases between them. CDR1 and CDR2 from the germline V gene are SGHAT and FQNNGV. CDR3 size: 17 residues. Variable domain in full (rest from reference TRBV11-2 and TRBJ2-7): EAGVAQSPRYKIIEKRQSVAFWCNPISGHATLYWYQQILGQGPKLLIQFQNNGVVDDSQLPKDRFSAERLKGVDSTLKIQPAKLEDSAVYLCASSLPPAAYSSYEQYFGPGTRLTVT.

The table lists this clonotype with many counts. This chain uses TRBV5-6 with TRBJ2-7; D possibly matches TRBD1 or TRBD2 (6 bases each). The CDR3 is made up of 14 amino acids. CDR1 and CDR2 from the germline V gene are SGHDT and YYEEEE. V was shortened by 5 bases and J by 7 bases, with 19 bases between the two germline ends. The CDR3 spells CASSWMGGGVEQYV. The CDR3 nucleotides are TGTGCCAGCAGTTGGATGGGGGGCGGGGTGGAGCAGTACGTC.

This chain joins TRBV19 and TRBJ1-2; TRBD1 agrees at 10 bases. The CDR3 extends over 14 amino acids. The junction had 10 bases not matched to a gene; V was cut back by 9 bases and J by 6 bases. Germline-derived CDR1 and CDR2 are LNHDA and SQIVND (reference sequence). CDR3 protein: CASRAPGTGDGYTF. The CDR3 DNA sequence: TGTGCCAGCCGAGCGCCCGGGACAGGGGATGGCTACACCTTC.

This clonotype was recorded at least ten times. This chain joins TRBV21-1 and TRBJ1-1. TRBV21-1 is a recognized pseudogene. This CDR3 spans 13 amino acids. The CDR3 DNA reads as TGTGCCAGCAGTAAGGGCTTGAACACTGAAGCTTTCTTT. This sequence encodes CASSKGLNTEAFF.

The V and J genes are TRBV20-1 and TRBJ2-2; no clear D gene. There are 17 residues in the CDR3. Trimming cost V 2 bases and J 3 bases, with 19 bases left between them. Germline loops: CDR1 DFQATT, CDR2 SNEGSKA (reference sequence). The DNA for the CDR3 is TGCAGTGCTAGAAGGCGATGGGATGGAGCGTACACCGGGGAGCTGTTTTTT. Protein product: CSARRRWDGAYTGELFF.

This clonotype was found a few times. V and J are TRBV5-6 and TRBJ2-5, with TRBD2 identical over 9 bases. There are 15 residues in the CDR3. Germline CDR1 is SGHDT and CDR2 is YYEEEE. Trimming removed 0 bases from V and 4 bases from J; junction bases left unmatched: 4. The CDR3 loop is CASSLETLAGETQYF. The CDR3 region has the DNA TGTGCCAGCAGCTTGGAAACACTAGCGGGAGAGACCCAGTACTTC.

By sample fraction, this clonotype is medium-sized. J is TRBJ1-4 and V is TRBV5-1, with 8 bases that match TRBD1. The CDR3 contains 18 residues. Per germline, CDR1 SGHRS and CDR2 YFSETQ. With 6 bases clipped from V and 8 bases from J, the junction kept 21 bases outside the gene matches. This CDR3 is CASTLNPGQDLTREKLFF. CDR3 DNA sequence: TGCGCCAGCACCCTAAACCCGGGACAGGACCTTACAAGGGAAAAACTGTTTTTT.

This clonotype was counted only a few times. The J gene is TRBJ2-2, the V gene TRBV6-1, with TRBD1 identical over 7 bases. CDR1 is MNHNS, CDR2 SASEGT, per germline. The CDR3 has 13 amino acids. V lost 8 bases, J lost 3 bases, and 3 bases stayed unmatched. The CDR3 region is CASETGDTGELFF. The DNA of the CDR3 is TGTGCCAGCGAAACAGGGGACACCGGGGAGCTGTTTTTT.

This clonotype was seen a few times. The DNA for the CDR3 is TGTGCCAGCAGTTGGACAGGGGGAAACACAGATACGCAGTATTTT. This gives the protein CASSWTGGNTDTQYF. The chain links TRBV27 to TRBJ2-3, with 10 positions matching TRBD1. This CDR3 comprises 15 residues. The germline V gene has CDR1 MNHEY and CDR2 SMNVEV (reference sequence). The V gene end was trimmed by 4 bases and the J gene end by 2 bases; junction bases not matched to a gene: 3.

This clonotype was counted only a few times. J is TRBJ2-3 and V is TRBV3-1; no clear D. This CDR3 contains 16 residues. Germline CDR1 LGHDT, CDR2 YNNKEL (reference sequence). Trimming removed 2 bases at V and 5 bases at J, with 17 bases between. This chain's CDR3 is CASSQSAYGFGDTQYF. CDR3 in DNA: TGTGCCAGCAGCCAAAGTGCGTATGGGTTCGGAGATACGCAGTATTTT.

In this sample, this clonotype turned up many times. The chain is built from TRBV4-1 and TRBJ2-1; D gene uncertain. Germline V gives CDR1 MGHRA, CDR2 YSYEKL. Trimming shortened V by 0 bases and J by 8 bases, and 14 bases separated the two germline ends. CDR3 length equals 15 residues. CDR3 sequence reads: CASSQDPQNIDEQFF. The CDR3 nucleotides read TGCGCCAGCAGCCAAGATCCACAGAATATCGATGAGCAGTTCTTC.

V usage is TRBV13 and J usage is TRBJ2-1; 8 nucleotides agree with TRBD2. The germline CDR1 and CDR2 sequences are PRHDT and FYEKMQ (reference sequence). The V gene end was trimmed by 4 bases and the J gene end by 5 bases; junction bases not matched to a gene: 10. CDR3 size: 16 residues. CDR3 sequence: CASSSPGLDSHNEQFF. CDR3 bases: TGTGCCAGCAGCTCTCCGGGACTAGATTCCCACAATGAGCAGTTCTTC.

The CDR3 here is CATSDSRNNEQFF. In DNA, the CDR3 is TGTGCCACCAGTGATTCCAGGAACAATGAGCAGTTCTTC. The chain links TRBV24-1 to TRBJ2-1, with D unclear. V was clipped by 2 bases and J by 5 bases, with 6 bases between them. Looked up from germline, CDR1 is KGHDR and CDR2 is SFDVKD. CDR3 length: 13 residues.

This clonotype appeared many times. V usage is TRBV6-1 and J usage is TRBJ1-3; D gene uncertain. V shed 3 bases and J shed 5 bases, with 5 bases lying between them. Germline lookup yields CDR1 MNHNS and CDR2 SASEGT. This CDR3 is 12 amino acids long. CDR3: CASSDSRNTIYF. As DNA, the CDR3 is TGTGCCAGCAGTGACAGCAGAAACACCATATATTTT.

V usage is TRBV7-9 and J usage is TRBJ2-5; 8 positions agree with TRBD1. The CDR3 totals 14 residues. Trimming at V came to 5 bases and at J to 2 bases, leaving 4 bases not matched to a gene. Germline V gene lookup returns CDR1 SEHNR and CDR2 FQNEAQ (reference sequence). The CDR3 DNA reads as TGTGCCAGCAGCCACGACAGGGGTCAAGAGACCCAGTACTTC. Protein sequence: CASSHDRGQETQYF.

This clonotype occurred a few times. V gene TRBV27 combines with J gene TRBJ1-1, with TRBD1 identical over 7 bases. The J segment lost 4 bases and the V segment lost 2 bases, leaving 4 bases of the junction unmatched. The CDR3 has 14 residues. Germline V gene data show CDR1 as MNHEY and CDR2 as SMNVEV (reference sequence). For the CDR3, the DNA is TGTGCCAGCAGTTTACCAGGGGGAAGCACTGAAGCTTTCTTT. It encodes CASSLPGGSTEAFF.

This clonotype was seen a few times. The CDR3 coding sequence is TGTGCCAGCAGCCAATGGACAGTCTGTGAAAAACTGTTTTTT. It is translated as CASSQWTVCEKLFF. V usage is TRBV28 and J usage is TRBJ1-4; D is possibly TRBD1 (6 bases). CDR1 and CDR2 from the germline V gene are MDHEN and SYDVKM. The CDR3 sequence is 14 residues long. The ends were cut back, 6 bases at V and 7 bases at J, with 15 bases in the middle.

V is TRBV4-1 and J is TRBJ2-1; TRBD2 aligns across 9 bases. The CDR3 totals 15 residues. Per germline, CDR1 MGHRA and CDR2 YSYEKL. V lost 8 bases to trimming and J lost 3 bases; unmatched junction nucleotides: 8. CDR3 nucleotide sequence: TGCGCCAGCCAGCCAAGACTAGCGGACTACAATGAGCAGTTCTTC. It encodes CASQPRLADYNEQFF.

This clonotype showed up just a few times. This sequence joins TRBV21-1 and TRBJ2-7; the D segment call TRBD1 is taken from the table without a DNA check. TRBV21-1 is labeled a pseudogene. The CDR3 contains 11 residues. This CDR3 reads CASSNSDSRRV. For the CDR3, the DNA is TGTGCCAGCAGCAATTCGGACAGCCGACGCGTC.

The chain combines TRBV27 with TRBJ2-3; unclear D gene. V was shortened by 9 bases and J by 0 bases, with 10 bases between the two germline ends. This CDR3 has 13 residues. The germline V gene encodes CDR1 MNHEY and CDR2 SMNVEV (reference sequence). CDR3 nucleotides: TGTGCCAGTCTTGGCGGTAGCACAGATACGCAGTATTTT. Amino acids: CASLGGSTDTQYF.

The rearrangement joins TRBV29-1 to TRBJ1-3; D possibly corresponds to TRBD1 (5 bases). The CDR3 consists of 15 residues. Per germline, CDR1 SQVTM and CDR2 ANQGSEA. Trimming left V 2 bases short and J 0 bases short, with 11 bases between. The CDR3 region has the DNA TGCAGCGTTGAAAATCGAAGGGGCTCTGGAAACACCATATATTTT. Encoded protein: CSVENRRGSGNTIYF.

This clonotype was recorded at least ten times. The DNA for the CDR3 is TGTGCCAGCAGTTCGGGGTCTAGATCACCCCTCCACTTT. This gives the protein CASSSGSRSPLHF. V usage is TRBV27 and J usage is TRBJ1-6; D unclear. Germline V lookup: CDR1 MNHEY, CDR2 SMNVEV (reference sequence). V dropped 4 bases and J dropped 10 bases, with 11 bases sitting between them. The CDR3 loop spans 13 amino acids.

This clonotype showed up just a few times. The chain uses TRBV10-1 and TRBJ2-7; tentative D call: TRBD2 (6 bases). Germline assignment: CDR1 WNHNN and CDR2 SYGVQD (reference sequence). Deletions cut 2 bases from V and 3 bases from J, with 20 bases between. The length of the CDR3 is 17 residues. CDR3 protein: CASSETLARKVNYEQYF. CDR3 nucleotide sequence: TGCGCCAGCAGTGAGACTCTAGCGCGAAAGGTAAACTACGAGCAGTACTTC.

This clonotype was recorded a few times. This rearrangement joins TRBV19 to TRBJ2-1, with a tentative D call TRBD1 (5 bases). There are 15 residues in the CDR3. Germline V gives CDR1 LNHDA, CDR2 SQIVND (reference sequence). V was clipped by 6 bases and J by 2 bases, with 14 bases between them. The CDR3 coding sequence is TGTGCCAGTAGGGTTGACAGCCAAACCTACAATGAGCAGTTCTTC. It codes for CASRVDSQTYNEQFF. Variable domain in full (rest from reference TRBV19 and TRBJ2-1): DGGITQSPKYLFRKEGQNVTLSCEQNLNHDAMYWYRQDPGQGLRLIYYSQIVNDFQKGDIAEGYSVSREKKESFPLTVTSAQKNPTAFYLCASRVDSQTYNEQFFGPGTRLTVL.

This clonotype turned up a few times. V usage is TRBV29-1 and J usage is TRBJ2-3; 13 bases map to TRBD2. The germline gives CDR1 SQVTM, CDR2 ANQGSEA. The trim removed 5 bases at V and 5 bases at J, leaving 7 bases unmatched. The CDR3 spans 15 residues. CDR3: CSVLGLAGAGDTQYF. The CDR3 DNA follows: TGCAGCGTTCTAGGACTAGCGGGAGCGGGAGATACGCAGTATTTT.

The DNA for the CDR3 is TGTGCCTGGGGAGCGGCAGGGGGCCTCTACGAGCAGTACTTC. It translates to CAWGAAGGLYEQYF. This chain links TRBV30 with TRBJ2-7; 8 nucleotides line up with TRBD1. The ends lost 5 bases at V and 3 bases at J; junction bases unmatched: 9. The CDR3 totals 14 residues. Germline V gene data show CDR1 as GTSNPN and CDR2 as SVGIG (reference sequence). The whole variable domain, remainder taken from reference TRBV30 and TRBJ2-7, is SQTIHQWPATLVQPVGSPLSLECTVEGTSNPNLYWYRQAAGRGLQLLFYSVGIGQISSEVPQNLSASRPQDRQFILSSKKLLLSDSGFYLCAWGAAGGLYEQYFGPGTRLTVT.